These T cell receptor beta chains were read from a single sample in a study of siplizumab effects on memory and regulatory T cells. Data came from immunoSEQ multiplex PCR; TCRdb stores just in-frame clones and leaves some out. The data show approximately 20,000 clones, around half seen once. The antigens these receptors bind are not known. The sequencing sample was made of CFSE-low (dividing) CD4+ T cells sorted from an allogeneic mixed lymphocyte reaction. These receptors were obtained from a human donor in good health; the cells came from an allogeneic mixed lymphocyte reaction. CDR3s include the opening cysteine and the closing phenylalanine or tryptophan. D genes are given only for firm matches. Clone size is shown for a subset of rows, as once, few, many or a class of expanded clone.

size,J,D,V,DNA,CDR3
few,TRBJ1-1,NA,TRBV7-9,TGTGCCAGCAGCTTAGGGACGTCGTACACTGAAGCTTTCTTT,CASSLGTSYTEAFF
NA,TRBJ2-3,TRBD2,TRBV10-3,TGTGCCACAACAGGGAGCGGGGGGGCAGATACGCAGTATTTT,CATTGSGGADTQYF
NA,TRBJ2-7,TRBD1,TRBV30,TGTGCCTGGAGTGAGGGGACAGGGCTCTACGAGCAGTACTTC,CAWSEGTGLYEQYF
NA,TRBJ2-7,NA,TRBV18,TGTGCCAGCTCACGGGACAACTACGAGCAGTACTTC,CASSRDNYEQYF
NA,TRBJ2-5,TRBD2,TRBV7-9,TGTGCCAGCGGACCGGGACTAGCGGGGACAGAGACCCAGTACTTC,CASGPGLAGTETQYF
once,TRBJ2-2,NA,TRBV2,TGTGCCAGCAGTGCTGGCGTCACCGGGGAGCTGTTTTTT,CASSAGVTGELFF
NA,TRBJ1-1,NA,TRBV2,TGTGCCAGCAGTGAGCGCCCGGGGAACACTGAAGCTTTCTTT,CASSERPGNTEAFF
NA,TRBJ1-2,NA,TRBV14,TGTGCCAGCAGCCAAGACGGCCTGAGGACCTTC,CASSQDGLRTF
once,TRBJ1-1,NA,TRBV18,TGTGCCAGCTCACCAATTTTAGGAGGGGGGTTTATCACTGAAGCTTTCTTT,CASSPILGGGFITEAFF
NA,TRBJ1-1,TRBD1,TRBV11-2,TGTGCCAGCAGCTTAGACCTCGCGGCAGGGGGCCGCACTGAAGCTTTCTTT,CASSLDLAAGGRTEAFF